Listed below are T cell receptor beta chains from one sample, sequenced in a study of cytomegalovirus exposure and HLA in healthy donors. Repertoires were generated with immunoSEQ multiplex PCR, while TCRdb's copy carries only in-frame clones and drops some. The sample has some 130,000 clones, about 82% seen once. Material for sequencing was PBMCs. Receptors originate from a man in his thirties or forties in good health. CDR3s include the opening cysteine and the closing phenylalanine or tryptophan. A D gene is named only where the DNA matches it firmly. Clone size is not always given. Where it is, it says once, few, many or a class for expanded clones.

j_call v_call d_call clone_size cdr3_length cdr3_aa cdr3_nt
TRBJ2-5 TRBV6-5 TRBD2 . 16 CASSYDLAGRQETQYF TGTGCCAGCAGTTATGACCTAGCGGGCCGCCAAGAGACCCAGTACTTC
TRBJ1-1 TRBV7-9 . . 12 CSSSLRGAEAFF TGTTCCAGCAGCTTAAGAGGTGCTGAAGCTTTCTTT
TRBJ2-5 TRBV5-6 . . 14 CASSPEGWGETQYF TGTGCCAGCAGCCCGGAGGGCTGGGGAGAGACCCAGTACTTC
TRBJ2-7 TRBV19 . . 13 CASSIVGGNEQYF TGTGCCAGTAGTATAGTTGGGGGGAACGAGCAGTACTTC
TRBJ1-5 TRBV6-1 TRBD1 . 14 CASSPGQINQPQHF TGTGCCAGCAGCCCGGGACAGATCAATCAGCCCCAGCATTTT
TRBJ1-5 TRBV5-8 TRBD1 . 16 CASSSIPDRGNQPQHF TGTGCCAGCAGCTCCATCCCGGACAGGGGCAATCAGCCCCAGCATTTT
TRBJ2-3 TRBV6-6 . . 14 CASRNSGAPDTQYF TGTGCCAGCAGAAACTCTGGGGCGCCAGATACGCAGTATTTT
TRBJ1-5 TRBV28 . . 14 CASSPTLSGEPQHF TGTGCCAGCAGTCCGACCCTATCCGGGGAGCCCCAGCATTTT
TRBJ2-1 TRBV7-9 . . 14 CSSSLELGPRPQFF TGTTCCAGCAGCTTAGAACTCGGCCCTAGACCGCAGTTCTTC
TRBJ1-3 TRBV19 . . 14 CASRDGGTGNTIYF TGTGCCAGTAGGGACGGAGGGACTGGAAACACCATATATTTT
TRBJ2-1 TRBV9 TRBD1 . 15 CASSTRQGSYNEQFF TGTGCCAGCAGCACGAGACAGGGGTCTTACAATGAGCAGTTCTTC
TRBJ2-7 TRBV13 . . 13 CASSPQGIHEQYF TGTGCCAGCAGCCCTCAGGGTATCCACGAGCAGTACTTC
TRBJ2-1 TRBV6-5 TRBD2 . 16 CASSYSRTSAHNEQFF TGTGCCAGCAGTTACTCGCGGACTAGCGCGCACAATGAGCAGTTCTTC
TRBJ2-2 TRBV5-6 . few 14 CASSLTGTVGELFF TGTGCCAGCAGCTTAACGGGAACGGTCGGGGAGCTGTTTTTT
TRBJ2-2 TRBV10-3 TRBD2 . 13 CAISQAGGGELFF TGTGCCATCAGTCAAGCGGGAGGCGGGGAGCTGTTTTTT
TRBJ2-1 TRBV5-1 TRBD2 . 16 CASSLLGGSSYNEQFF TGCGCCAGCAGCTTGCTGGGCGGGAGCTCCTACAATGAGCAGTTCTTC
TRBJ1-5 TRBV9 TRBD1 . 15 CASSGGTGEDQPQHF TGTGCCAGCAGCGGAGGGACAGGGGAAGACCAGCCCCAGCATTTT